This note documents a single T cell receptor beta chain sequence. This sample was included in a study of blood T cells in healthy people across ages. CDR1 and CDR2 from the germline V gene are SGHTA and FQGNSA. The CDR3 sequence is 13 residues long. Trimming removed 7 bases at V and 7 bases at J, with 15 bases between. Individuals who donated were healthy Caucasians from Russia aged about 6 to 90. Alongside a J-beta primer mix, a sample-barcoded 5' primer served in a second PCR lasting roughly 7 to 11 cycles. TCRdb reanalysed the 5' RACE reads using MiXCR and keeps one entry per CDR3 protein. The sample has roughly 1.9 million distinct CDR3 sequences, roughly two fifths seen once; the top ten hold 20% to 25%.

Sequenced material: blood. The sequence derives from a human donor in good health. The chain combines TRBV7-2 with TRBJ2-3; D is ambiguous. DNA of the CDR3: TGTGCCAGCACCGTAACTATCCAAAATACGCAGTATTTT. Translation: CASTVTIQNTQYF.